The entry below describes one T cell receptor (beta chain). The data were obtained in a study of T cells in Graves' hyperthyroidism and ophthalmopathy. Researchers took RNA transcripts and amplified the TCR beta CDR3 regions from them. TCR CDR3 underwent first-round RT-PCR with the HTBI primer set. MiXCR was run by TCRdb on the multiplex PCR reads, yielding one entry per CDR3 protein. The top ten clones hold roughly 13% of a sample with more than 450,000 distinct CDR3 sequences, about 14% of them seen once. V dropped 2 bases and J dropped 5; count of bases not matched to a gene: 3. Germline CDR1 reads MNHNS; CDR2 reads SASEGT. The CDR3 extends over 14 amino acids. Reasons for excluding patients were uncontrolled infection, other autoimmune disease, pregnancy or lactation.

This TCR derives from a woman aged 40 to 50 with Graves' hyperthyroidism. V gene TRBV6-1 combines with J gene TRBJ1-1, with 9 bases matching TRBD1. Sequencing input: blood. CDR3 sequence: CASSETGGPTEAFF. DNA for the CDR3: TGTGCCAGCAGTGAAACAGGGGGCCCAACTGAAGCTTTCTTT.